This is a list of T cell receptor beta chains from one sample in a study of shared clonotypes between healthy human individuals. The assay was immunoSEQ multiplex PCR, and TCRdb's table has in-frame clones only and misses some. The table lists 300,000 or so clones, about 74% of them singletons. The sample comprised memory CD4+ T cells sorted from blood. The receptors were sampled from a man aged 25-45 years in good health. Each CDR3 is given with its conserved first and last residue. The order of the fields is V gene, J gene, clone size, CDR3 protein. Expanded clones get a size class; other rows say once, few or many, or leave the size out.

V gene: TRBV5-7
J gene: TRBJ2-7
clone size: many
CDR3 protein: CASSRPETSIYEQYF

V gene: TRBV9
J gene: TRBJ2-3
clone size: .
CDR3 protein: CASSVGSSLQTDTQYF

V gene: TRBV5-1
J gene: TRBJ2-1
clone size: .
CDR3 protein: CASSLGLAGVDEQFF

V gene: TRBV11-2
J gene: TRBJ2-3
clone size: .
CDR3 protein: CASSPGRGLGTDTQYF

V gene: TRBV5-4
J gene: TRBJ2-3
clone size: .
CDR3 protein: CASSLADADTQYF

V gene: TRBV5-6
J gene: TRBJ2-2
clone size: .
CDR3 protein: CASSLLPGTGTNTGELFF

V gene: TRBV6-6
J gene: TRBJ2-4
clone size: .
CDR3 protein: CASSYSLAEKNIQYF

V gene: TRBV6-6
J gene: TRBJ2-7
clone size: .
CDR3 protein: CASSSGHGGSYEQYF

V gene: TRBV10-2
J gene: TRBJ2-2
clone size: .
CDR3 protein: CASTSGTNTGELFF

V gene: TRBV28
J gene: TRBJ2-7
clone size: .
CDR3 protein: CASTDRTRRFTEQYF

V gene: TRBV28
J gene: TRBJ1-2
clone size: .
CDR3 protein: CASASYGYTF

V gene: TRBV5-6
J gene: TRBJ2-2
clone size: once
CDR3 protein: CASSLEGRAGVHTGELFF

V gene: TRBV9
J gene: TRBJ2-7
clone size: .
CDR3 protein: CASSPGPWNYEQYF

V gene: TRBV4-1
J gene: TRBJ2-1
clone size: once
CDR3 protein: CASSGPTGGGNNEQFF

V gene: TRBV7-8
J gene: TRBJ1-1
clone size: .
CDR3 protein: CASRGQSMNTEAFF

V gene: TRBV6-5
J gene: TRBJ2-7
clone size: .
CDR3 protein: CAARTSGRFEQYF

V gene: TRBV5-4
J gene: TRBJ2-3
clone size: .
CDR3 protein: CASKTGGSTDTQYF

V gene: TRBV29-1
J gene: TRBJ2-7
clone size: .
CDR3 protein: CSVEDQLSWTGGIYEQYF

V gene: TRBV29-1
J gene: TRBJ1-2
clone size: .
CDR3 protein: CSVLGDRGYTF

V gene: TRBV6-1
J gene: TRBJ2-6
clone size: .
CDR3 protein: CASSERGAGANVLTF

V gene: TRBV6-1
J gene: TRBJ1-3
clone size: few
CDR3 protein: CASSESDGNTIYF

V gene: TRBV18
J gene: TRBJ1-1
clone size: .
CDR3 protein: CASSPPGRVSTEAFF

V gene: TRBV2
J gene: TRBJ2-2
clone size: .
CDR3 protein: CASTKRLAGGPGELFF

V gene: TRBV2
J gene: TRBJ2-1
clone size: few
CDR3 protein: CASIVASGTSSYNEQFF

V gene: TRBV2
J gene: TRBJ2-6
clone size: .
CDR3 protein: CASRAGTGRGTGANVLTF

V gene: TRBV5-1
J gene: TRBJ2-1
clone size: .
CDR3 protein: CASSTRTSGRGGEQFF

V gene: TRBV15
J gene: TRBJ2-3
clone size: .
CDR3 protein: CATSRGRTRSTDTQYF

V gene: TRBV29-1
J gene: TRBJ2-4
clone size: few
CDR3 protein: CSVESGAKNIQYF

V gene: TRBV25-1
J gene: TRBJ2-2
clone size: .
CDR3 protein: CASSEYLGATGELFF

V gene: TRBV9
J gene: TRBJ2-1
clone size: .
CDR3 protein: CASSDGTSGYNEQFF

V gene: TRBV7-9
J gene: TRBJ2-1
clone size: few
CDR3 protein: CASSPPWTSGTLYNEQFF

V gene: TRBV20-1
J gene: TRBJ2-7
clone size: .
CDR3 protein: CSARDGYEQYF

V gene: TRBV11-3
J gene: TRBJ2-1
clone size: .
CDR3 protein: CASSRRTSGALYNEQFF

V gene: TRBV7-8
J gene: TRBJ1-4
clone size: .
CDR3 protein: CASSSQGAANEKLFF

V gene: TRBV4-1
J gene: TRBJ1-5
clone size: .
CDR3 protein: CASHMTGGLNQPQHF

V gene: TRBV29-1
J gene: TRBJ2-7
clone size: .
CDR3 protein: CSVGTADEQYF

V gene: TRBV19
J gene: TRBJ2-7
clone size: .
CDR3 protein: CASSRVGYEQYF

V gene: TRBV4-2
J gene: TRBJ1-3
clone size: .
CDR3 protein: CASSQEEGARAGNTIYF

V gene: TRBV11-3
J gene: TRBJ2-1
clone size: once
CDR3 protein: CASSSQGSSYNEQFF

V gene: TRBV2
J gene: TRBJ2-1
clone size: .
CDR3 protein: CASKVRAGRSSYNEQFF

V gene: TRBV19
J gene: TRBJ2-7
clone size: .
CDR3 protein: CASSTPGQGTYEQYF

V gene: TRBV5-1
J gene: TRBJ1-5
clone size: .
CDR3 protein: CASSLNPPTGGNQPQHF

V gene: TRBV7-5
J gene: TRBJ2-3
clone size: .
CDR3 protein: CVRSLAGGFASGSGDTQYF

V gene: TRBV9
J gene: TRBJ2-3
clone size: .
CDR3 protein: CASSVISDTQYF

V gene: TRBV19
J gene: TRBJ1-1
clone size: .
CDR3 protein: CASSIGTAMNTEAFF

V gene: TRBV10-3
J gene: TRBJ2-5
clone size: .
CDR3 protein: CAISSSGREETQYF

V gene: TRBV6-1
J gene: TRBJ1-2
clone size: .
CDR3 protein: CASSEYGGRDGYTF

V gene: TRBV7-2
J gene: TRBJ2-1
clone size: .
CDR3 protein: CASSLARYNEQFF

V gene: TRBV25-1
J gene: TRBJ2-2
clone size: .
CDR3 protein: CASRASRRNTGELFF

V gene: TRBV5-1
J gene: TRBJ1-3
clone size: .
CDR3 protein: CASSAGSAISGNTIYF

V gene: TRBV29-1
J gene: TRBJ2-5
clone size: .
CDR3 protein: CSVALRTSGVETQYF

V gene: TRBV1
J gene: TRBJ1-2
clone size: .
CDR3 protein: CTSSQGTVNYGYTF

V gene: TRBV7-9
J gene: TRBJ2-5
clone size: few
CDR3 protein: CASSNPRGAEETQYF

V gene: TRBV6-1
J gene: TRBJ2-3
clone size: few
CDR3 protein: CASVLAGGYTDTQYF

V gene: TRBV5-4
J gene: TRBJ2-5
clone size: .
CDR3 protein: CASRFKEYQETQYF

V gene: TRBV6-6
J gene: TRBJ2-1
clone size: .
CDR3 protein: CASSNRGNEQFF

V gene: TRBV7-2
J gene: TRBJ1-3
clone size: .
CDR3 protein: CASSLVEGGAGNTIYF